This T cell receptor (beta chain) was sequenced in a study of blood T cell repertoires in COVID-19. Study-wide context: Samples came from the United States, Italy and Spain, spanning acute and convalescent COVID-19. Sources were T cells, B-cell-depleted T cells, or PBMCs; the material itself was cDNA or gDNA.

The CDR3 sequence is 16 residues long. V was clipped by 6 bases and J by 5 bases; unmatched bases: 15. The germline V gene has CDR1 LNHDA and CDR2 SQIVND (reference sequence). Original handling: Reference gene primer amplification in the assay estimated nucleated cell counts. Produced via immunoSEQ multiplex PCR; TCRdb's table is partial and in-frame only. The DNA was the basis for D and trimming; V, J and clone size are from that table. The sample holds about 45,000 clones, approximately 80% seen once. The genes are TRBV19 and TRBJ2-5; 7 bases align to TRBD2. Specimen: peripheral blood. This clonotype was sampled from a human donor in a cohort sampled during active COVID-19. CDR3 coding DNA: TGTGCCAGTAGCCTCCGGCCTTCTAGCGGCGGGGAGACCCAGTACTTC. Translating gives CASSLRPSSGGETQYF.